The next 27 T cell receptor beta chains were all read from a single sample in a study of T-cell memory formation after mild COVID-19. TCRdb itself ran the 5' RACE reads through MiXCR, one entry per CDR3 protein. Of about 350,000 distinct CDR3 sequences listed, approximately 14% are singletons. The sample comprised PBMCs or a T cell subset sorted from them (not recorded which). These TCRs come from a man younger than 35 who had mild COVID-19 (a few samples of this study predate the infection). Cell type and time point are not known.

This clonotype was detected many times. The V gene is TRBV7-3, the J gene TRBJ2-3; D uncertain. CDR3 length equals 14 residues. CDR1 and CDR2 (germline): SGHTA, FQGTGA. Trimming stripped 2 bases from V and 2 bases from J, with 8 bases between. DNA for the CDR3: TGTGCCAGCAGCTTATCCTGGAACACAGATACGCAGTATTTT. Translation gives CASSLSWNTDTQYF.

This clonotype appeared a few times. CDR3 bases: TGCAGTGCTAGGCCGCAGGGAAATTCACCCCTCCACTTT. Its translation: CSARPQGNSPLHF. The rearrangement joins TRBV20-1 to TRBJ1-6; D is perhaps TRBD1 (5 bases). CDR1 DFQATT and CDR2 SNEGSKA come from the germline V gene (reference sequence). Trimming took 3 bases from V and 7 from J, leaving 10 bases between them. The CDR3 is 13 residues long.

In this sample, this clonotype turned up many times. This chain's CDR3 is CASTLTGQGYTF. In nucleotides, the CDR3 is TGTGCCAGCACTTTGACAGGACAGGGCTACACCTTC. This chain uses TRBV12-3 or TRBV12-4 with TRBJ1-2; TRBD1 is a possible D gene (6 bases). CDR3 size: 12 residues. Deletions cut 7 bases from V and 8 bases from J, with 14 bases between.

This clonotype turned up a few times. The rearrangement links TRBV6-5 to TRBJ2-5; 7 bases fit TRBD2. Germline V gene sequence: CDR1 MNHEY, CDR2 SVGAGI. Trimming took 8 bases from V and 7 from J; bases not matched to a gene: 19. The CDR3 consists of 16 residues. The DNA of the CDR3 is TGTGCCAGCCGGCCCGGGGGGACTATGGGTTCCGGGACCCAGTACTTC. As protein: CASRPGGTMGSGTQYF.

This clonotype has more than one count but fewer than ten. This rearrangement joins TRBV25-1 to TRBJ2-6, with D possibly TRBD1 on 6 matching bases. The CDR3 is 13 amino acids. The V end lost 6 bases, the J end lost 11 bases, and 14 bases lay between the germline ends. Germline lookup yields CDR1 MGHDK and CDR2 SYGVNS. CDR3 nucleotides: TGTGCCAGCAGCTTGGGACACCCAGACGTCCTGACTTTC. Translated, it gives CASSLGHPDVLTF.

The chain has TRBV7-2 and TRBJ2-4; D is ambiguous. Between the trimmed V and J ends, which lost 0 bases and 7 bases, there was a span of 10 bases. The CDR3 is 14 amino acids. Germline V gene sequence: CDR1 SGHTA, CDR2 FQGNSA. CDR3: CASSLAGMSNIQYF. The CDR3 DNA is TGTGCCAGCAGCTTAGCGGGGATGTCCAACATTCAGTACTTC.

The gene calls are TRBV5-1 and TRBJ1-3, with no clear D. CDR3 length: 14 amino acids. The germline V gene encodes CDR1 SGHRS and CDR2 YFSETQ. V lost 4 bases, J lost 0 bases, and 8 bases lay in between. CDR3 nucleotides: TGCGCCAGCAGCAACACCACCTCTGGAAACACCATATATTTT. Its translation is CASSNTTSGNTIYF.

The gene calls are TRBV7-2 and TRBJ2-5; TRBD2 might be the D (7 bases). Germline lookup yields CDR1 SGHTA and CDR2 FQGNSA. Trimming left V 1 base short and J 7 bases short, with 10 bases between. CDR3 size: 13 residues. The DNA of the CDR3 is TGTGCCAGCAGCTTAGAGGGGGAGGGGACCCAGTACTTC. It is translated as CASSLEGEGTQYF.

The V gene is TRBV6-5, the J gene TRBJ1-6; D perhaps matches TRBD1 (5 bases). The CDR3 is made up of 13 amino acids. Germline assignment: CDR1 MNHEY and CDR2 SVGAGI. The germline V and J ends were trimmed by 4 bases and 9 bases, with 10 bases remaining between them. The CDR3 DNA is TGTGCCAGCAGTTCAGGGAGGGGTTCACCCCTCCACTTT. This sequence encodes CASSSGRGSPLHF.

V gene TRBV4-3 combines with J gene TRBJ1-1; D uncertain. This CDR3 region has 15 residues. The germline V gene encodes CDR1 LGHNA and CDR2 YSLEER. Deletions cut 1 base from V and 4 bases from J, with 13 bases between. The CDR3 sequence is CASSQVGGYGTEAFF. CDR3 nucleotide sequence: TGCGCCAGCAGCCAAGTAGGAGGTTATGGCACTGAAGCTTTCTTT.

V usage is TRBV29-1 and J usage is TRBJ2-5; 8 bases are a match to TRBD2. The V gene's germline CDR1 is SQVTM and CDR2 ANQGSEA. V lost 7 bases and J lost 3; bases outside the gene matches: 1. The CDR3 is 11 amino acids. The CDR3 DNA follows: TGCAGCGCGGGGGGGGAAGAGACCCAGTACTTC. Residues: CSAGGEETQYF.

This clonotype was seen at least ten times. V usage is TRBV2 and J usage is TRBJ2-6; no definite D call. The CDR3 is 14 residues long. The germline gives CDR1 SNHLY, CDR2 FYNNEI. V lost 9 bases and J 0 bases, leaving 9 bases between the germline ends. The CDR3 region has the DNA TGTGCCAGTAGTTACATCTCTGGGGCCAACGTCCTGACTTTC. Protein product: CASSYISGANVLTF.

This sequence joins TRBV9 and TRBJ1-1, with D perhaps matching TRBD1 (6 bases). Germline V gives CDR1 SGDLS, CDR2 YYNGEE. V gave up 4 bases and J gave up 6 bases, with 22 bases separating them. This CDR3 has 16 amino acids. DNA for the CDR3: TGTGCCAGCAGCCCTAGCCGTGGGGGGCTGTCGTCTGAAGCTTTCTTT. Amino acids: CASSPSRGGLSSEAFF.

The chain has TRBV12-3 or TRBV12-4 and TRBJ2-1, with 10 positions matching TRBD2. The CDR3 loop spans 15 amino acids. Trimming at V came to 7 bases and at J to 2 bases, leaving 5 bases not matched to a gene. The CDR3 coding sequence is TGTGCCAGCATCCTCAGCGGGGGGGCCTACAATGAGCAGTTCTTC. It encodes CASILSGGAYNEQFF.

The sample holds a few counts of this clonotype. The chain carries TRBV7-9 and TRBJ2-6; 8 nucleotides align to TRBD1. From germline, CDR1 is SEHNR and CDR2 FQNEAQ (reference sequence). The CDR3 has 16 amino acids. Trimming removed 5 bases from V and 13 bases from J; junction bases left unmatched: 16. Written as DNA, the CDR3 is TGTGCCAGCAGCCGTGGCCACCCGGGACAGGCAGGGGTCCTGACTTTC. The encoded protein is CASSRGHPGQAGVLTF.

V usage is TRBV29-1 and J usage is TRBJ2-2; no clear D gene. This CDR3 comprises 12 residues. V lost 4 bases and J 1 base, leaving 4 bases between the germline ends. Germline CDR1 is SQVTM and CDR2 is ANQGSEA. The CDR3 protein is CSVAENTGELFF. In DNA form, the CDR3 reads TGCAGCGTTGCCGAGAACACCGGGGAGCTGTTTTTT.

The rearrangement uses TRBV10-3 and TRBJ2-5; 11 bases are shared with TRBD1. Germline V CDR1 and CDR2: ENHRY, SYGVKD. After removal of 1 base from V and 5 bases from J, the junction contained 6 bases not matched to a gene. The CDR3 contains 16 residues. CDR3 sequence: CAISEFGQGARETQYF. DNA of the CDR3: TGTGCCATCAGTGAGTTTGGACAGGGGGCTCGGGAGACCCAGTACTTC.

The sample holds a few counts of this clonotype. The CDR3 reads CASSRGRGSLFF. The CDR3 DNA follows: TGTGCCAGCAGCCGGGGAAGGGGTTCGCTGTTTTTT. The chain combines TRBV14 with TRBJ1-4, with D possibly matching TRBD1 (5 bases). The CDR3 totals 12 residues. Trimming took off 4 bases at V and 14 bases at J, with 14 bases between the two ends. The germline V gene encodes CDR1 SGHDN and CDR2 FVKESK.

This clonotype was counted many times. CDR3 loop: CASSRRGRDTEAFF. CDR3 DNA sequence: TGTGCCAGCAGCAGAAGGGGGCGGGACACTGAAGCTTTCTTT. This rearrangement joins TRBV12-3 or TRBV12-4 to TRBJ1-1; TRBD1 aligns across 7 bases. After removal of 6 bases from V and 3 bases from J, the junction contained 7 bases not matched to a gene. The CDR3 totals 14 residues.

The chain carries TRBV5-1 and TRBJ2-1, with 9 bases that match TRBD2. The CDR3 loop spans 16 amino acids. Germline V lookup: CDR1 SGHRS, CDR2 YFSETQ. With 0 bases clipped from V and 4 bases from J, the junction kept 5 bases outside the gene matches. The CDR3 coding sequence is TGCGCCAGCAGCTTGGCCCTCAGCGGGGGGTACAATGAGCAGTTCTTC. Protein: CASSLALSGGYNEQFF. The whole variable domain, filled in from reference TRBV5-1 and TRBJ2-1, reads KAGVTQTPRYLIKTRGQQVTLSCSPISGHRSVSWYQQTPGQGLQFLFEYFSETQRNKGNFPGRFSGRQFSNSRSEMNVSTLELGDSALYLCASSLALSGGYNEQFFGPGTRLTVL.

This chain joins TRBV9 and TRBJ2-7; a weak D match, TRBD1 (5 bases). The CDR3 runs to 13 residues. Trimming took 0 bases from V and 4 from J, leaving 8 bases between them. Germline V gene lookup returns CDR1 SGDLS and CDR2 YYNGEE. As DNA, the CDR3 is TGTGCCAGCAGCGTAGGGACATCGTACGAGCAGTACTTC. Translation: CASSVGTSYEQYF.

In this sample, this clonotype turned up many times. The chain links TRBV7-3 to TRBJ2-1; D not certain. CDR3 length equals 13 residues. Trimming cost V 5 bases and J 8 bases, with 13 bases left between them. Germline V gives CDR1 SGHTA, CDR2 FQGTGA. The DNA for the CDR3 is TGTGCCAGCAGCCGCTATATTCCCGATGAGCAGTTCTTC. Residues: CASSRYIPDEQFF.

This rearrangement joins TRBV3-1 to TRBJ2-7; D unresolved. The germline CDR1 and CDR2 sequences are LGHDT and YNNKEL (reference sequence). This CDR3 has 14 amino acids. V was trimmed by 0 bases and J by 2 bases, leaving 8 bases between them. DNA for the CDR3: TGTGCCAGCAGCCAAGAGGGTCGCCCCTACGAGCAGTACTTC. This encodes CASSQEGRPYEQYF.

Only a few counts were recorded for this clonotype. Here the CDR3 reads CASSQDSGGLLDTQYF. CDR3 DNA: TGCGCCAGCAGCCAAGATTCGGGCGGATTGTTGGATACGCAGTATTTT. The chain has TRBV4-1 and TRBJ2-3, with D unclear. The V gene's germline CDR1 is MGHRA and CDR2 YSYEKL. The CDR3 is 16 amino acids. The V and J ends lost 0 bases and 6 bases respectively, with 16 bases between them.

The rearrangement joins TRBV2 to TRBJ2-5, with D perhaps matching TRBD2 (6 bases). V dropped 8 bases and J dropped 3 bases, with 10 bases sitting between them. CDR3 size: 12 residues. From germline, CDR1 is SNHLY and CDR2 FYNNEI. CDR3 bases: TGTGCCAGCGGAGGGGCAGAAGAGACCCAGTACTTC. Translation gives CASGGAEETQYF. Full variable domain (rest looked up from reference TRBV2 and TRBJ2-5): EPEVTQTPSHQVTQMGQEVILRCVPISNHLYFYWYRQILGQKVEFLVSFYNNEISEKSEIFDDQFSVERPDGSNFTLKIRSTKLEDSAMYFCASGGAEETQYFGPGTRLLVL.

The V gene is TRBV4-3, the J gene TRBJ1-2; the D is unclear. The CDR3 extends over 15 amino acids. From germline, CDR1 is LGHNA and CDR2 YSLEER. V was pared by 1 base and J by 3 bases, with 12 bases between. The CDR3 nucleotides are TGCGCCAGCAGCCAAGTGCACACCGACTACTATGGCTACACCTTC. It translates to CASSQVHTDYYGYTF.

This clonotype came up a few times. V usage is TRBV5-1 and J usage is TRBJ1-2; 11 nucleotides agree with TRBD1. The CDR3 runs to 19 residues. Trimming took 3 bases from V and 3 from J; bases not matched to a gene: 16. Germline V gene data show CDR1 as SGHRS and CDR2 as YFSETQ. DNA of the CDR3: TGCGCCAGCAGCTCTACGGGAGGACAGGGGGCCCGAGCCTACTATGGCTACACCTTC. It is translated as CASSSTGGQGARAYYGYTF.